This TCR beta chain was captured in a study of blood T cell repertoires in COVID-19. As for the study in general: From the United States, Italy and Spain came samples of acute and convalescent COVID-19.

The authors' processing: Counts of nucleated cells, estimated from reference gene primer amplification, were obtained. Sequencing used immunoSEQ multiplex PCR; TCRdb keeps in-frame clones, though not all of them. V, J and clone size were drawn from that table, and D and trimming were deduced from the DNA. The sample consists of 150,000 to 200,000 clones, about nine tenths of them appearing once. CDR1 is SGHVS, CDR2 FNYEAQ, per germline. J lost 9 bases, V lost 5 bases, and 10 bases had no gene match. This CDR3 is built from 15 residues. Patients in Seattle were enrolled during active infection, then followed longitudinally.

What was sequenced was peripheral blood. The origin of this receptor is a woman aged 55-75 years with COVID-19, enrolled during active disease. The rearrangement uses TRBV7-6 and TRBJ1-6, with 7 positions matching TRBD1. The CDR3, as DNA: TGTGCCAGCAGCACGACAGGGTCGGCTCTTTCACCCCTCCACTTT. Its protein product is CASSTTGSALSPLHF.